This TCR beta chain was identified during a study of blood T cell repertoires in COVID-19. Repertoires were generated with immunoSEQ multiplex PCR, while TCRdb's copy carries only in-frame clones and drops some. This repertoire shows some 250,000 clones, 70% to 90% found once; its top ten account for less than 8.5%. This CDR3 is built from 14 residues. Germline CDR1 SGHRS, CDR2 YFSETQ. Trimming took 3 bases from V and 9 from J; bases not matched to a gene: 3. Sample: peripheral blood. The clonotype comes from a woman in her 70s with active or convalescent COVID-19. V and J are TRBV5-1 and TRBJ1-6; 10 positions agree with TRBD1. The CDR3 nucleotides read TGCGCCAGCAGCTCGGGACAGGGGAGTTCACCCCTCCACTTT. Translating it yields CASSSGQGSSPLHF.